This T cell receptor (beta chain) was recovered during a study of T-cell reconstitution after alpha-beta-depleted transplantation in children. General study results and limits: Most T-cell counts and diversity one year after the transplant came from T cells that were newly produced. Where alpha-beta T cells came from about two months after transplant was reportedly several hundred expanded graft clones.

This CDR3 has 15 amino acids. Germline CDR1 is LGHNA and CDR2 is YNFKEQ. V lost 4 bases and J 0 bases, leaving 10 bases between the germline ends. Unique molecular identifiers were incorporated during preparation of the TCRbeta library. TCRdb used MiXCR to reprocess the PCR reads, holding one entry per CDR3 protein. The sample has hundreds of thousands of distinct CDR3 sequences, roughly 23% seen once. Note on this clonotype: Its antigen is still unknown.

This material consisted of PBMCs, taken before TCRalphabeta/CD19-depleted stem cell transplant. The rearrangement links TRBV4-2 to TRBJ2-1; D is uncertain. This clonotype originated in a girl under 10 years old with Fanconi anemia, due to receive a stem cell transplant. The CDR3 sequence: CASSPRIRSYNEQFF. CDR3 nucleotides: TGTGCCAGCAGCCCCCGGATACGCTCCTACAATGAGCAGTTCTTC.